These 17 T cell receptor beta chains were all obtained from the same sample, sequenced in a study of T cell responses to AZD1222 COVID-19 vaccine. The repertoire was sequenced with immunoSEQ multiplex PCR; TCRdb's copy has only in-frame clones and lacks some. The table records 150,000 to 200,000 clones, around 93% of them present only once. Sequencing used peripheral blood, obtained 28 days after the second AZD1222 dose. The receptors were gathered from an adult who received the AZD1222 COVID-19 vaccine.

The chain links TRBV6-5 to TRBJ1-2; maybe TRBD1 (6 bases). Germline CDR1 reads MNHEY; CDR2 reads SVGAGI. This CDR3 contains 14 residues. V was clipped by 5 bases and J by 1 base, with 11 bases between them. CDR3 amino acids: CASSPRGYNYGYTF. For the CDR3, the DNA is TGTGCCAGCAGTCCCAGGGGCTATAACTATGGCTACACCTTC.

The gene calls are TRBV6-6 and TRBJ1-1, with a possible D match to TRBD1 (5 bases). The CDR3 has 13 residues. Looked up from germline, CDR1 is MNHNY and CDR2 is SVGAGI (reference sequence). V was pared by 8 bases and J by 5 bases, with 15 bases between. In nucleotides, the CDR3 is TGTGCCAGCGGATACCGGGGGGAGACTGAAGCTTTCTTT. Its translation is CASGYRGETEAFF.

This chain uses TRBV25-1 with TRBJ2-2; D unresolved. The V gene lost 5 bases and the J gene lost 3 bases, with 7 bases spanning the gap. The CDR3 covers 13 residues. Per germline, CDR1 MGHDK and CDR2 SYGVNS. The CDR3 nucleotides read TGTGCCAGCAGTCTGGTGTACACCGGGGAGCTGTTTTTT. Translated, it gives CASSLVYTGELFF. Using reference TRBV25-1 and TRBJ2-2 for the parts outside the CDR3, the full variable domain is EADIYQTPRYLVIGTGKKITLECSQTMGHDKMYWYQQDPGMELHLIHYSYGVNSTEKGDLSSESTVSRIRTEHFPLTLESARPSHTSQYLCASSLVYTGELFFGEGSRLTVL.

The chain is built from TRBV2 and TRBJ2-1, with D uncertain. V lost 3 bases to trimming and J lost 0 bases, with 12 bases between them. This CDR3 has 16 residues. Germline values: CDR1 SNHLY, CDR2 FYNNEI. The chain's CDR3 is CASSDHRLSSYNEQFF. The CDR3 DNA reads TGTGCCAGCAGTGATCACCGATTGAGCTCCTACAATGAGCAGTTCTTC. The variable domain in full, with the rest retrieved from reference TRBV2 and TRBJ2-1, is EPEVTQTPSHQVTQMGQEVILRCVPISNHLYFYWYRQILGQKVEFLVSFYNNEISEKSEIFDDQFSVERPDGSNFTLKIRSTKLEDSAMYFCASSDHRLSSYNEQFFGPGTRLTVL.

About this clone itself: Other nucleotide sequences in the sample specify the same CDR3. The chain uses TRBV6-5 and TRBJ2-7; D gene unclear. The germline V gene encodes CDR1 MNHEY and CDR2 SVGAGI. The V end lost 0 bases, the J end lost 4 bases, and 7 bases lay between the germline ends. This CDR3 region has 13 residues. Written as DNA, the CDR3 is TGTGCCAGCAGTTACTCGAAGGGATACGAGCAGTACTTC. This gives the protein CASSYSKGYEQYF.

The DNA for the CDR3 is TGTGCCAGCAGTGACGGGGGTATCACTGAAGCTTTCTTT. Amino acids: CASSDGGITEAFF. The V and J genes are TRBV2 and TRBJ1-1; a possible D gene is TRBD1 (5 bases). From germline, CDR1 is SNHLY and CDR2 FYNNEI. V was shortened by 3 bases and J by 4 bases, with 9 bases between the two germline ends. The CDR3 is made up of 13 amino acids.

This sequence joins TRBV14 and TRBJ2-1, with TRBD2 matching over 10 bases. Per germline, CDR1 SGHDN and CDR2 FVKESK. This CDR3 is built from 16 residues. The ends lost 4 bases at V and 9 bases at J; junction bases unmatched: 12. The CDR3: CASSLPGSGGAGEQFF. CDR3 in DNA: TGTGCCAGCAGCCTCCCGGGCAGCGGGGGGGCCGGTGAGCAGTTCTTC. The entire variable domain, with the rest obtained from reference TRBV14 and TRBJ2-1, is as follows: EAGVTQFPSHSVIEKGQTVTLRCDPISGHDNLYWYRRVMGKEIKFLLHFVKESKQDESGMPNNRFLAERTGGTYSTLKVQPAELEDSGVYFCASSLPGSGGAGEQFFGPGTRLTVL.

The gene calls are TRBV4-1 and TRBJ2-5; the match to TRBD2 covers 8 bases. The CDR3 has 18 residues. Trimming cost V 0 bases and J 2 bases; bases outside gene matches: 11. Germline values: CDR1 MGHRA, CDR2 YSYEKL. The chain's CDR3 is CASSQDIGMSGGQETQYF. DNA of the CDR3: TGCGCCAGCAGCCAAGATATCGGCATGAGCGGGGGTCAAGAGACCCAGTACTTC.

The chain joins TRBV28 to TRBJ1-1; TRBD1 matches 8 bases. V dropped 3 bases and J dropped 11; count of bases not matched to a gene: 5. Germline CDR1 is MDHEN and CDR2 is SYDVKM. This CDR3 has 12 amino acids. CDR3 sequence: CASSFGQGRAFF. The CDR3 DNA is TGTGCCAGCAGTTTCGGACAGGGTCGGGCTTTCTTT.

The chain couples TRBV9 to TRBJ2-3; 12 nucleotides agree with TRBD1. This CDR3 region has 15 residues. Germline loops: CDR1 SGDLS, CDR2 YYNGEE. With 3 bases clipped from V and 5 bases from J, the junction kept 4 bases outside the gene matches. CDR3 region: CASSGDRGLLDTQYF. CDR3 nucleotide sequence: TGTGCCAGCAGCGGGGACAGGGGGCTTTTAGATACGCAGTATTTT.

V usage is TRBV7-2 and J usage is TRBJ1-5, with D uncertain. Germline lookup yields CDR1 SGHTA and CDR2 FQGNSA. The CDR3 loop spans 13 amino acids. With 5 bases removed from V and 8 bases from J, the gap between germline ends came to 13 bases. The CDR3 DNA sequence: TGTGCCAGCAGCCCGGGCCAGAGGGAGCCCCAGCATTTT. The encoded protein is CASSPGQREPQHF.

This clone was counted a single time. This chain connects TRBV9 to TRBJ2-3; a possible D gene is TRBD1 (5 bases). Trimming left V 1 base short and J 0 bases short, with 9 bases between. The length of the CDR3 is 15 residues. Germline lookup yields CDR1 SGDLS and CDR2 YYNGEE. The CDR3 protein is CASSVNPGSTDTQYF. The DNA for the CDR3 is TGTGCCAGCAGCGTAAATCCAGGGAGCACAGATACGCAGTATTTT.

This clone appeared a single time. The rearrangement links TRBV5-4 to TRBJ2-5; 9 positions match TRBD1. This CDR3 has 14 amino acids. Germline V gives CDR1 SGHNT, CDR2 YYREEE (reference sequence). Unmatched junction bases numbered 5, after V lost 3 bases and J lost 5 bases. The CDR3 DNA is TGTGCCAGCAGCTACGGGACAGGGAGGGAGACCCAGTACTTC. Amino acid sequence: CASSYGTGRETQYF.

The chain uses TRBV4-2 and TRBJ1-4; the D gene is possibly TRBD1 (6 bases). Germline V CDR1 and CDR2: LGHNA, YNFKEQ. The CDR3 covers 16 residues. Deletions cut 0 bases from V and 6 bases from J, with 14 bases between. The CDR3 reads CASSQDLPAGDEKLFF. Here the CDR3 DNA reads TGTGCCAGCAGCCAAGATCTTCCGGCAGGGGATGAAAAACTGTTTTTT.

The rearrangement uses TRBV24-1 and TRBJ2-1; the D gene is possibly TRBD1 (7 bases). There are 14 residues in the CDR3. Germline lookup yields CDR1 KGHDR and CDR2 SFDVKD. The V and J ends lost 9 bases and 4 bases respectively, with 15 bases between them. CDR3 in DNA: TGTGCCACCGGTCCAGGGGGGCTGTACAATGAGCAGTTCTTC. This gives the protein CATGPGGLYNEQFF.

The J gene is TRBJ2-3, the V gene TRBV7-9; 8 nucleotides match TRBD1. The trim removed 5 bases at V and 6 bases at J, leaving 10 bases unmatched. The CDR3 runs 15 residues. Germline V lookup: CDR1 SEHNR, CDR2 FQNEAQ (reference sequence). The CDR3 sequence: CASSRLGQVFDTQYF. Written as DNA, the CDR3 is TGTGCCAGCAGCCGTCTGGGACAGGTCTTTGATACGCAGTATTTT.

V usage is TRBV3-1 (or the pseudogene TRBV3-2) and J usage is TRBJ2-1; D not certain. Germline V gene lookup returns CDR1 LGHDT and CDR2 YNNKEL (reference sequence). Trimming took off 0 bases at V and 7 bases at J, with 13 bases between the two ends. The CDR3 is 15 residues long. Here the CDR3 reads CASSQEGRVRNEQFF. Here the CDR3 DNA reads TGTGCCAGCAGCCAAGAGGGAAGGGTTAGAAATGAGCAGTTCTTC.